This entry features one T cell receptor beta chain sequence. TCRdb's table, derived via immunoSEQ multiplex PCR, lists solely in-frame clones and lacks some. The data hold under 150,000 clones, with approximately 90% observed a single time. This sample is part of a study of cytotoxic CD8 clonotypes in ibrutinib-treated CLL. Looking at the study overall: With a range of 6 to 36, the median treatment time before response samples were taken was more than 10 months. Among the samples, the mean was about 260,000 productive templates and tens of thousands of productive rearrangements.

This CDR3 comprises 13 residues. The V end was cut by 3 bases, the J end by 6 bases, with 12 bases between. Germline V gene data show CDR1 as SGHTA and CDR2 as FQGNSA. Investigators sourced approximately 2 micrograms of genomic DNA from cryopreserved PBMCs for TCR beta libraries. The specimen comprised PBMCs, sampled after 12 months of ibrutinib treatment. This receptor was identified in a human donor with chronic lymphocytic leukemia. The chain combines TRBV7-2 with TRBJ2-7, with D unclear. The chain's CDR3 is CASSFDIISEQYF. The CDR3 coding sequence is TGTGCCAGCAGCTTCGACATAATCAGCGAGCAGTACTTC.